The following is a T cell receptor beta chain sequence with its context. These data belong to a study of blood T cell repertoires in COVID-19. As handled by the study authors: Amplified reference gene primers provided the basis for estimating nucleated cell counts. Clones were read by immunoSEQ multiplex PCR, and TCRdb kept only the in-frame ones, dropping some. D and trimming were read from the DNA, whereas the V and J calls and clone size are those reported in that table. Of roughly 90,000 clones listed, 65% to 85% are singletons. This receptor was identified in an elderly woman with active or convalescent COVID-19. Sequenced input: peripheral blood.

The CDR3 DNA is TGTGCCAGCAGCGACGACACCTTTAGCGCTGAAGCTTTCTTT. It yields the protein CASSDDTFSAEAFF. The chain couples TRBV9 to TRBJ1-1; D remains ambiguous. Germline CDR1 and CDR2: SGDLS and YYNGEE. V was shortened by 3 bases and J by 6 bases, with 15 bases between the two germline ends. The CDR3 is made up of 14 amino acids.